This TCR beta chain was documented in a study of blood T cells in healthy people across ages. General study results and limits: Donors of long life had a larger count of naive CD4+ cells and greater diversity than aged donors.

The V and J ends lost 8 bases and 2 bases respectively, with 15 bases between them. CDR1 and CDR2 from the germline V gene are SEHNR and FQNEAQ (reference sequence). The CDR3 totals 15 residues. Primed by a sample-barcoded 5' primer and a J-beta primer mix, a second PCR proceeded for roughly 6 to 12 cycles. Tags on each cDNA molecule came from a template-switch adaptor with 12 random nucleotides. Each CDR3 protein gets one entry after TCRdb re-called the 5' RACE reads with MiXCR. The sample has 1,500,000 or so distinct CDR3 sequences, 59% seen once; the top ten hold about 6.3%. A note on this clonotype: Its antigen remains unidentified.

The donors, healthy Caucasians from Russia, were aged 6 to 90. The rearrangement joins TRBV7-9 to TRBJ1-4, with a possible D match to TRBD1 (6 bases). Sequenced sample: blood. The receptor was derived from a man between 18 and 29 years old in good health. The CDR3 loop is CASGTGWSTNEKLFF. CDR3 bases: TGTGCCAGCGGAACAGGGTGGTCGACTAATGAAAAACTGTTTTTT.